Shown below are 8 T cell receptor beta chains from a single sample sequenced in a study of cytomegalovirus exposure and HLA in healthy donors. Amplification used 60 Vbeta primers and 13 Jbeta primers. Data came from immunoSEQ multiplex PCR; TCRdb stores just in-frame clones and leaves some out. Of over 100,000 clones detected, over 75% appear once; the ten largest clones hold approximately 5%. Sequenced input: PBMCs. These receptors were obtained from a man aged 25-40 years in good health and CMV-seronegative.

The chain links TRBV5-4 to TRBJ1-2; 8 bases are shared with TRBD1. The CDR3 totals 15 residues. With 4 bases clipped from V and 2 bases from J, the junction kept 7 bases outside the gene matches. CDR1 and CDR2 from the germline V gene are SGHNT and YYREEE (reference sequence). This chain's CDR3 is CASSVTGVQNYGYTF. CDR3 in DNA: TGTGCCAGCAGCGTGACAGGGGTCCAAAACTATGGCTACACCTTC.

The rearrangement links TRBV4-3 to TRBJ2-7, with 9 bases aligning to TRBD2. The V segment lost 4 bases and the J segment 7 bases; nucleotides outside the gene matches: 11. Germline CDR1 and CDR2: LGHNA and YSLEER. The CDR3 runs 15 residues. CDR3 amino acids: CASSLGLAGLIEQYF. CDR3 in DNA: TGCGCCAGCAGCCTAGGCCTAGCGGGGTTAATAGAGCAGTACTTC.

In nucleotides, the CDR3 is TGCAGCGTGGCCCAGGAGGGGAACGCCTACGAGCAGTACTTC. The encoded protein is CSVAQEGNAYEQYF. The V gene is TRBV29-1, the J gene TRBJ2-5; tentatively, D is TRBD2 (6 bases). The J call may be in error: the DNA end matches TRBJ2-7 better. Germline assignment: CDR1 SQVTM and CDR2 ANQGSEA. This CDR3 spans 14 amino acids.

The V and J genes are TRBV10-3 and TRBJ2-7; no clear D gene. Per germline, CDR1 ENHRY and CDR2 SYGVKD. This CDR3 contains 12 residues. V lost 5 bases and J lost 2, with 7 bases in between. DNA for the CDR3: TGTGCCATCAGTCACTCTCCCTACGAGCAGTACTTC. It translates to CAISHSPYEQYF.

The chain recombines TRBV4-1 with TRBJ1-1, with 9 bases aligning to TRBD1. From germline, CDR1 is MGHRA and CDR2 YSYEKL. The CDR3 contains 16 residues. Trimming cost V 1 base and J 5 bases; bases outside gene matches: 8. The CDR3 loop is CASSQGNRGPGTEAFF. For the CDR3, the DNA is TGCGCCAGCAGCCAAGGCAACAGGGGGCCGGGGACTGAAGCTTTCTTT.

The J gene is TRBJ2-7, the V gene TRBV6-5; the D gene is possibly TRBD2 (6 bases). The V gene lost 6 bases and the J gene lost 1 base, with 10 bases spanning the gap. This CDR3 has 13 residues. The germline V gene encodes CDR1 MNHEY and CDR2 SVGAGI. The chain's CDR3 is CASSREISYEQYF. The CDR3, as DNA: TGTGCCAGCAGCCGGGAGATTTCCTACGAGCAGTACTTC.

V is TRBV18 and J is TRBJ1-2; 7 nucleotides line up with TRBD1. The CDR3 sequence is 14 residues long. V was pared by 5 bases and J by 4 bases, with 7 bases of the junction left unmatched. Germline V gene data show CDR1 as KGHSH and CDR2 as LQKENI. The CDR3 loop reads CASSGTALSYGYTF. The CDR3 DNA follows: TGTGCCAGCTCAGGGACAGCGTTAAGCTATGGCTACACCTTC.

The V and J genes are TRBV28 and TRBJ1-1, with D hard to call. Trimming pared 4 bases from V and 5 bases from J, leaving 17 bases between. The CDR3 is 15 amino acids. Looked up from germline, CDR1 is MDHEN and CDR2 is SYDVKM. CDR3 in amino acids: CASSSIYARRTEAFF. For the CDR3, the DNA is TGTGCCAGCAGTTCAATATATGCTCGCCGGACTGAAGCTTTCTTT.